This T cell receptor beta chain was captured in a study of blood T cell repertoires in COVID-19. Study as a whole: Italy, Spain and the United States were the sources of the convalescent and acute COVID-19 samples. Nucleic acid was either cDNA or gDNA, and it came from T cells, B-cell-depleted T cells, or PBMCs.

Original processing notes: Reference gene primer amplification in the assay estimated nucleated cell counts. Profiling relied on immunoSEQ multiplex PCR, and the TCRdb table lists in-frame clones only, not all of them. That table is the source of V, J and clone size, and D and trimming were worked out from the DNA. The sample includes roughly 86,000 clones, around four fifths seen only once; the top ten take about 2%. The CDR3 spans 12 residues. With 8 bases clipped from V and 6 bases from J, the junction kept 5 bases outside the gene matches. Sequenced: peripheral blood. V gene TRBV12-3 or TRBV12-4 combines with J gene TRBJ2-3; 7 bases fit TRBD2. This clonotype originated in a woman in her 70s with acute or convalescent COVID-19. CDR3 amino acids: CASWGGSDTQYF. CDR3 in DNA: TGTGCCAGCTGGGGAGGGTCTGATACGCAGTATTTT.